A selection of T cell receptor beta chains follows, all from one sample in a study of CXCR3-negative and CXCR3-positive naive CD8 T cells. TCRdb reprocessed the 5' RACE reads and reports one entry per CDR3 protein, with no DNA. The ten most abundant clones cover around 1.6% of a sample with roughly 7,200 distinct CDR3 sequences. The sequenced sample consisted of naive CXCR3+ CD8+ T cells from blood. The receptors were sampled from a human donor in good health. Some clones in this sample may be carry-over from other donors' samples. CDR3s include the opening cysteine and the closing phenylalanine or tryptophan. Clone size appears in some rows only: once, few, many, or a class for an expanded clone.

>medium-sized|TRBV29-1|TRBJ2-7
CSVLWAYEQYF
>NA|TRBV29-1|TRBJ2-1
CSVEVAGRNEQFF
>NA|TRBV2|TRBJ2-1
CASSPDVYNEQFF
>NA|TRBV29-1|TRBJ2-1
CSVDTSYGEQFF
>NA|TRBV29-1|TRBJ1-2
CSVDLTTGGYTF
>NA|TRBV7-8|TRBJ2-2
CASSSLGEVSGELFF
>NA|TRBV15|TRBJ1-6
CATSRDFETLSPLHF
>medium-sized|TRBV29-1|TRBJ1-1
CSVEAGLTEAFF
>medium-sized|TRBV6-5|TRBJ2-1
CASSPDYNEQFF
>medium-sized|TRBV7-6|TRBJ2-2
CASSFVNGELFF
>medium-sized|TRBV9|TRBJ2-5
CASSGLIAGGPETQYF
>medium-sized|TRBV9|TRBJ2-1
CASSATGTTRGEQFF
>NA|TRBV29-1|TRBJ2-7
CSVGQDYEQYF
>medium-sized|TRBV20-1|TRBJ1-2
CSAEIIRENYGYTF
>NA|TRBV13|TRBJ2-5
CASQQLGPQETQYF
>NA|TRBV20-1|TRBJ2-7
CSAPFMLAGAASKTPF
>NA|TRBV29-1|TRBJ1-2
CSVEDISENGYTF
>medium-sized|TRBV6-5|TRBJ2-4
CASSYSPTRENIQYF
>NA|TRBV6-1|TRBJ2-1
CASSEVGTAHKQFF
>NA|TRBV15|TRBJ1-2
CATSRDLAGDGYGYTF
>NA|TRBV7-8|TRBJ2-3
CAINPLGVLSSRTSDTQYF
>NA|TRBV29-1|TRBJ2-5
CSVETGIEEQETQYF
>NA|TRBV5-4|TRBJ2-1
CASSLLAGPRRSSYNEQFF
>medium-sized|TRBV12-3/TRBV12-4|TRBJ2-1
CASSPLGHEQFF
>medium-sized|TRBV5-1|TRBJ2-7
CASSLNDEQYF
>NA|TRBV7-9|TRBJ2-1
CASSLEVGTYNEQFF
>NA|TRBV7-9|TRBJ1-1
CASSSEAGDTEAFF
>NA|TRBV3-1|TRBJ2-1
CASSQATGGSSYNEQFF
>medium-sized|TRBV9|TRBJ2-1
CASSVRAGGQYEQFF
>medium-sized|TRBV5-1|TRBJ2-7
CASSYGHEQYF
>medium-sized|TRBV12-3/TRBV12-4|TRBJ2-1
CASSSLSYNEQFF
>medium-sized|TRBV29-1|TRBJ2-1
CSDDGQGRQFF
>NA|TRBV7-8|TRBJ2-3
CASSFGGGARTDTQYF
>NA|TRBV25-1|TRBJ1-2
CASSEGGQGPNYGYTF
>NA|TRBV29-1|TRBJ2-5
CRVEETSGGPPKETQYF
>NA|TRBV3-1|TRBJ1-2
CASSQVRTEFNYGYTF
>NA|TRBV25-1|TRBJ1-2
CASSLPGTNNGYTF
>NA|TRBV7-6|TRBJ2-1
CASSRGLALLGGNEQFF
>NA|TRBV7-9|TRBJ1-1
CASSLALGQKYEAFF
>NA|TRBV3-1|TRBJ1-5
CASSQGGDQPQHF
>NA|TRBV11-2|TRBJ2-7
CARSTGPTYEQYF
>NA|TRBV4-1|TRBJ1-5
CASSQENTLGNQPQHF
>NA|TRBV20-1|TRBJ2-2
CSARALSPATGELFF
>NA|TRBV20-1|TRBJ2-1
CSAPSGASSTYNEQFF
>NA|TRBV12-3/TRBV12-4|TRBJ1-1
CASIPDRATEAFF
>medium-sized|TRBV18|TRBJ2-7
CASSQPPGQGTPYEQYF
>NA|TRBV27|TRBJ1-1
CASSSPWDTEAFF
>NA|TRBV29-1|TRBJ2-7
CSVEDRTGEQYF
>NA|TRBV6-2/TRBV6-3|TRBJ2-1
CASSYTENEQFF
>medium-sized|TRBV7-9|TRBJ2-3
CASSSGLAGVTDTQYF
>NA|TRBV12-3/TRBV12-4|TRBJ2-1
CASSYSGGLNEQFF
>medium-sized|TRBV6-5|TRBJ1-1
CASSYLGDRAGAFF
>NA|TRBV4-1|TRBJ2-7
CASSPLWGTSSYEQYF
>medium-sized|TRBV6-5|TRBJ2-6
CASSSGRGGISPGANVLTF